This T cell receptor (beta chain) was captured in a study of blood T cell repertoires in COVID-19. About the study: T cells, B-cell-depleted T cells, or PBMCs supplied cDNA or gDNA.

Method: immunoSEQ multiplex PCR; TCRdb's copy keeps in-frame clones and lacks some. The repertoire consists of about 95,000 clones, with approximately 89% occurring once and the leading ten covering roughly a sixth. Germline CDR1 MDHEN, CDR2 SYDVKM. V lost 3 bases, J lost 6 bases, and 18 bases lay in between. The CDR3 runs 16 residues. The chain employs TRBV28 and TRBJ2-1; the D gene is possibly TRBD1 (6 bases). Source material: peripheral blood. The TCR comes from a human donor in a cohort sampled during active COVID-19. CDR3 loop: CASSLMGQRPGNEQFF. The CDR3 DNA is TGTGCCAGCAGTTTGATGGGACAACGGCCGGGCAATGAGCAGTTCTTC. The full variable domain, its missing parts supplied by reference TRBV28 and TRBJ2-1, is DVKVTQSSRYLVKRTGEKVFLECVQDMDHENMFWYRQDPGLGLRLIYFSYDVKMKEKGDIPEGYSVSREKKERFSLILESASTNQTSMYLCASSLMGQRPGNEQFFGPGTRLTVL.